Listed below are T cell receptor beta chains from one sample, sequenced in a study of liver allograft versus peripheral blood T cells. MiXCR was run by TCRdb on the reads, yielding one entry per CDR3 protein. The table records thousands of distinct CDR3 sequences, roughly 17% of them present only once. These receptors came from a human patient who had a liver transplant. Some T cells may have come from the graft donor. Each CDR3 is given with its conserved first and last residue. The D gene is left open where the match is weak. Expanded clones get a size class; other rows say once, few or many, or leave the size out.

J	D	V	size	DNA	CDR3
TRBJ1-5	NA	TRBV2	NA	TGTGCCAGCGCCTCAATTGGGGGGCGAAGTCAGCCCCAGCATTTT	CASASIGGRSQPQHF
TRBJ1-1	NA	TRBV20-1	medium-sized	TGCAGTGCTAGGTTAGGTGCTGAAGCTTTCTTT	CSARLGAEAFF
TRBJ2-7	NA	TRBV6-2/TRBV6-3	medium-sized	TGTGCCAGCGGCCCCGGGACTCGAGGCGTGAAGCAGTACTTC	CASGPGTRGVKQYF
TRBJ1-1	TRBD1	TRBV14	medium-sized	TGTGCCAGCAGCCTTACAGGGGCCGGGAACACTGAAGCTTTCTTT	CASSLTGAGNTEAFF
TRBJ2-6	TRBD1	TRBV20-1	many	TGCAGTGCTAGGGACAGGGTGCGCTCTGGGGCCAACGTCCTGACTTTC	CSARDRVRSGANVLTF
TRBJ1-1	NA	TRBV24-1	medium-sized	TGTGCCACCAGTTATAGGGACAAGCCCCTCAAGTGGAACACTGAAGCTTTCTTT	CATSYRDKPLKWNTEAFF
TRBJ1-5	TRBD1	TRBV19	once	TGTGCCAGTAGTATGGGGGGAGGGGGCGGACAGCCCCAGCATTTT	CASSMGGGGGQPQHF
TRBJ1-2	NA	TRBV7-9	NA	TGTGCCAGCAGCCCCAGGGGAGAAGACTATGGCTACACCTTC	CASSPRGEDYGYTF
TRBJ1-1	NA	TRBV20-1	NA	TGCAGTGCTAACCCCGCGAATTCGTGGACTGAAGCTTTCTTT	CSANPANSWTEAFF
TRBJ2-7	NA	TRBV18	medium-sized	TGTGCCAGCTCACCGTTGCCCTTTGGACAAACCTACGAGCAGTACTTC	CASSPLPFGQTYEQYF
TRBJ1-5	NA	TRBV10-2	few	TGCGCCAGCAGTGACCGCGGGACGTCCATGAATCAGCCCCAGCATTTT	CASSDRGTSMNQPQHF
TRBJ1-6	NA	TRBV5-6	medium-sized	TGTGCCAGCAGCTTGGGACGGACGAATTCACCCCTCCACTTT	CASSLGRTNSPLHF
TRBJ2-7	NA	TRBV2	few	TGTGCCAGCCGAACCCAGGGGAACTCCTACGAGCAGTACTTC	CASRTQGNSYEQYF
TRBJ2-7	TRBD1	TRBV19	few	TGTGCCAGTAGTCCCTTTGCGGGACAGGGTAGAGGCGAGCAGTACTTC	CASSPFAGQGRGEQYF
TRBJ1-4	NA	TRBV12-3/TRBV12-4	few	TGTGCCAGCAGCCCCGTCTCCATTAATGAAAAACTGTTTTTT	CASSPVSINEKLFF
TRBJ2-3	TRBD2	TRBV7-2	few	TGTGCCAGCAGCTTCGGGACTAGCGGGGACCTAAGGGATACGCAGTATTTT	CASSFGTSGDLRDTQYF
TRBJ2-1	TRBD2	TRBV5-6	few	TGTGCCAGCAGCACGCCGGGACTAGCGGGGTCGGAGGAGCAGTTCTTC	CASSTPGLAGSEEQFF
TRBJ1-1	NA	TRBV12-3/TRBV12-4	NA	TGTGCCAGCAGTCAGTTCGGCGCCACTGAAGCTTTCTTT	CASSQFGATEAFF
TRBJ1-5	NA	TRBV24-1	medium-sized	TGTGCCACCCCTCGACTGGACAGTCCCATTAGTCCCATCTTGCAGCCCCAGCATTTT	CATPRLDSPISPILQPQHF
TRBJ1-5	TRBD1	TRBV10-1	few	TGCGCCAGCAGTGAGCCACAGGGGTACAATCAGCCCCAGCATTTT	CASSEPQGYNQPQHF
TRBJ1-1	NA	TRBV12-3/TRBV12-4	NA	TGTGCCAGCAGTTTTCGACCGAACACTGAAGCTTTCTTT	CASSFRPNTEAFF
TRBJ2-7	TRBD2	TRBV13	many	TGTGCCAGCAGCTTACGGGGGGCCTACGAGCAGTACTTC	CASSLRGAYEQYF
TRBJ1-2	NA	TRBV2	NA	TGTGCCAGCAGTGTCCTAGAGGGGACGGGGGGCTACACCTTC	CASSVLEGTGGYTF
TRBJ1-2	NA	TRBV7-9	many	TGTGCCAGCAGCTCTCCCCAAGGTGGCTACACCTTC	CASSSPQGGYTF
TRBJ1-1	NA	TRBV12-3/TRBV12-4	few	TGTGCCAGCAGTCTACAGGGTCATGGGACTGAAGCTTTCTTT	CASSLQGHGTEAFF
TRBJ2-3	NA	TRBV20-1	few	TGCAGTGCTAGAGACGGAGGGGATACGCAGTATTTT	CSARDGGDTQYF
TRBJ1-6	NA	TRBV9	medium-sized	TGTGCCAGCAGCTTTCGGGACACCTATAATTCACCCCTCCACTTT	CASSFRDTYNSPLHF
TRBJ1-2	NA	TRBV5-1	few	TGCGCCAGCAGAGGGCAGGATGTTTATGGCTACACCTTC	CASRGQDVYGYTF
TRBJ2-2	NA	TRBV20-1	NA	TGCAGTGCTAGAATGGGGGGGCTGGGGAATTACGGGGAGCTGTTTTTT	CSARMGGLGNYGELFF
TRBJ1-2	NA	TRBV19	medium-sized	TGTGCCAGTAGTGAACAGGGCTTGGGGTATGGCTACACCTTC	CASSEQGLGYGYTF
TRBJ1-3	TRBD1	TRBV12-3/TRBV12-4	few	TGTGCCAGCAGTCTAGGACAGGGCGGGTGGGACACCATATATTTT	CASSLGQGGWDTIYF
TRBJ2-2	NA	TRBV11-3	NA	TGTGCCAGCAGCTTAGATCGAGGAACCGGGGAGCTGTTTTTT	CASSLDRGTGELFF
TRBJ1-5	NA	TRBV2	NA	TGTGCCAGCGCGGCCCTTTATAGCAATCAGCCCCAGCATTTT	CASAALYSNQPQHF
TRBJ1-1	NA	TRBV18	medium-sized	TGTGCCAGCTCACCACGGGGTGGCACTGAAGCTTTCTTT	CASSPRGGTEAFF
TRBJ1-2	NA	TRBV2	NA	TGTGCCAGCAGCCGATTTAACTATGGCTACACCTTC	CASSRFNYGYTF
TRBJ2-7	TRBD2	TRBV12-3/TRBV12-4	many	TGTGCCAGCAGCTTCAACGGCGGGAGCTACGAGCAGTACTTC	CASSFNGGSYEQYF
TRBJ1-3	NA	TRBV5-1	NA	TGCGCCAGCAGCTTGGCGGGAGGTGGAAACACCATATATTTT	CASSLAGGGNTIYF
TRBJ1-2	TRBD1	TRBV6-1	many	TGTGCCAGCAGTTTCCTACAGGGGGACTATGGCTACACCTTC	CASSFLQGDYGYTF
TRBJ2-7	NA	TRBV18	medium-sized	TGTGCCAGCTCGCTGACGGGGACCTCCTACGAGCAGTACTTC	CASSLTGTSYEQYF
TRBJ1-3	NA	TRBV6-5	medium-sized	TGTGCCAGCAGTCTTCAGGGAACTGGAAACACCATATATTTT	CASSLQGTGNTIYF
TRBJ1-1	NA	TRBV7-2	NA	TGTGCCAGCAGGGGTTACCAGACAGGCCCTGAAGCTTTCTTT	CASRGYQTGPEAFF
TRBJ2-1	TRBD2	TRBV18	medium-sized	TGTGCCAGCTCACAAGTAGCGGGGGGCCTCAATGAGCAGTTCTTC	CASSQVAGGLNEQFF
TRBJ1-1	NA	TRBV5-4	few	TGTGCCAGCAGCCGGTTAGGGCCGGGTGGGACTGAAGCTTTCTTT	CASSRLGPGGTEAFF
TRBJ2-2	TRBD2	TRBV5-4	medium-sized	TGTGCCAGCAGCTTGTTGGCAGCGGGGGGGAACACCGGGGAGCTGTTTTTT	CASSLLAAGGNTGELFF
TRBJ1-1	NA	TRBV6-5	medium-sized	TGTGCCAGCAGCCCTACCCGAGCAGTCATGAACACTGAAGCTTTCTTT	CASSPTRAVMNTEAFF
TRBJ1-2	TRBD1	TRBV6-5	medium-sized	TGTGCCAGCAGAATGACAGGGACGCCGTATGGCTACACCTTC	CASRMTGTPYGYTF
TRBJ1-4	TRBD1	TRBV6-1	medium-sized	TGTGCCAGCAGTGATAGACAGGGAGCAACTAATGAAAAACTGTTTTTT	CASSDRQGATNEKLFF
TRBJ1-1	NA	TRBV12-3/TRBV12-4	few	TGTGCCAGCAGTTCGAAGGATTTGAACACTGAAGCTTTCTTT	CASSSKDLNTEAFF
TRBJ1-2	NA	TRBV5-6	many	TGTGCCAGCGGGACTCGAGATTGGATTGCTGGCTACACCTTC	CASGTRDWIAGYTF
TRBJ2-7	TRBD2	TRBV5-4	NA	TGTGCCAGCAGCCGGGGGACTAGCGGGGAGCAGTACTTC	CASSRGTSGEQYF